This TCR beta chain was captured by sequencing in a study of CD8+CD57+ T cells in acquired aplastic anemia. Overall study context: DNA recovered from sorted CD4+ and CD8+ cells had a mean of around 3.3 ug.

Study results and limitations: Patients and controls shared under 35 CD8+ CDR3 sequences, which appeared highly expressed in patients and within their immunodominant clones.

The V gene's germline CDR1 is MGHDK and CDR2 SYGVNS. This CDR3 contains 13 residues. Trimming shortened V by 2 bases and J by 4 bases, and 8 bases separated the two germline ends. This clonotype has at least ten counts. The antigen remains unidentified. Genomic DNA acted as the template from which TCR beta VDJ combination and CDR3 sequence profiling were carried out. TCRdb re-called the reads with MiXCR, one entry per CDR3 protein. The sample shows tens of thousands of distinct CDR3 sequences, 45% to 60% of them seen only once. The receptor was isolated from a human donor in good health, serving as a control. The rearrangement joins TRBV25-1 to TRBJ1-2, with D unresolved. Sequencing was carried out using sorted CD4+, CD8+, or CD8+CD57+ T cells (not recorded which) from PBMCs. The CDR3 loop is CASSEREFYGYTF. The CDR3 DNA reads as TGTGCCAGCAGTGAACGTGAATTCTATGGCTACACCTTC.